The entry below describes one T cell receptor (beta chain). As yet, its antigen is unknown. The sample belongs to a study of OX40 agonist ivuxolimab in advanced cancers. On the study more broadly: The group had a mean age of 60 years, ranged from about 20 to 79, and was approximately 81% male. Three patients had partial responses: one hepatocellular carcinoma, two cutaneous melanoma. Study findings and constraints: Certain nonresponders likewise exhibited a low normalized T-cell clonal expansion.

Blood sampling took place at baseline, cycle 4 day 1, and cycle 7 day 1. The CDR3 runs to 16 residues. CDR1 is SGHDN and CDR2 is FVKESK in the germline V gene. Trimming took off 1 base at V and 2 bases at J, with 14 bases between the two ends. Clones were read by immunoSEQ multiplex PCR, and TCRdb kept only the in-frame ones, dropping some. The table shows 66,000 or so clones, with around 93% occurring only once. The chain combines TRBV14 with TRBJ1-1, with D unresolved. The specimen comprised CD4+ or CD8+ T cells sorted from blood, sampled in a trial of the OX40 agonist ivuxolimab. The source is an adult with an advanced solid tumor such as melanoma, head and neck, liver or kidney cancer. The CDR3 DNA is TGTGCCAGCAGCCAAGCACCTCGGCAGACAAACACTGAAGCTTTCTTT. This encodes CASSQAPRQTNTEAFF.